This record covers a single T cell receptor (beta chain). CDR3 length equals 14 residues. From germline, CDR1 is SGHAT and CDR2 FQDESV (reference sequence). Trimming stripped 1 base from V and 5 bases from J, with 11 bases between. Only in-frame clones appear in the TCRdb table, and some are missing; sequencing was by immunoSEQ multiplex PCR. The data show approximately 250,000 clones, 75% to 90% seen once. This specimen comes from a study of blood T cell repertoires in COVID-19. About the research overall: Sources were T cells, B-cell-depleted T cells, or PBMCs; the material itself was cDNA or gDNA.

Recruitment covered about 25 US areas and drew participants whose ages spanned about 18 to 95 years. Categorization into cohorts depended on clinical history that participants reported. The gene calls are TRBV11-1 and TRBJ2-5, with D possibly being TRBD2 (6 bases). This receptor was taken from a woman aged 35 to 49 who had been exposed to COVID-19. Specimen: PBMCs or T cells enriched from blood (not recorded which). CDR3 sequence: CASSLGTTRETQYF. In nucleotides, the CDR3 is TGTGCCAGCAGCTTAGGGACTACCCGTGAGACCCAGTACTTC. Supplemented by reference TRBV11-1 and TRBJ2-5, the full variable domain reads EAEVAQSPRYKITEKSQAVAFWCDPISGHATLYWYRQILGQGPELLVQFQDESVVDDSQLPKDRFSAERLKGVDSTLKIQPAELGDSAMYLCASSLGTTRETQYFGPGTRLLVL.